The entry that follows covers one T cell receptor (beta chain) sequence. CDR3 length equals 17 residues. CDR1 and CDR2 (germline): SNHLY, FYNNEI. With 6 bases removed from V and 0 bases from J, the gap between germline ends came to 17 bases. The record originates from a study of blood T cell repertoires in COVID-19. Study background: Italy, Spain and the United States were the sources of the convalescent and acute COVID-19 samples. T cells, B-cell-depleted T cells, or PBMCs supplied cDNA or gDNA.

Study processing details: Nucleated cell number was recorded as an estimate derived from reference gene primer amplification. Sequencing was performed with immunoSEQ multiplex PCR; in TCRdb, only in-frame clones are kept and a portion is missing. For V, J and clone size, that table is used; D and trimming come from the DNA. The sample shows about 70,000 clones, about 91% of them seen only once. Sequences were obtained from peripheral blood. V and J are TRBV2 and TRBJ1-4; D perhaps matches TRBD1 (6 bases). The origin of this receptor is a woman in her 70s with acute or convalescent COVID-19. The CDR3 DNA sequence: TGTGCCAGCAGCCTACAGGGACCCGTTGCAACTAATGAAAAACTGTTTTTT. It codes for CASSLQGPVATNEKLFF.